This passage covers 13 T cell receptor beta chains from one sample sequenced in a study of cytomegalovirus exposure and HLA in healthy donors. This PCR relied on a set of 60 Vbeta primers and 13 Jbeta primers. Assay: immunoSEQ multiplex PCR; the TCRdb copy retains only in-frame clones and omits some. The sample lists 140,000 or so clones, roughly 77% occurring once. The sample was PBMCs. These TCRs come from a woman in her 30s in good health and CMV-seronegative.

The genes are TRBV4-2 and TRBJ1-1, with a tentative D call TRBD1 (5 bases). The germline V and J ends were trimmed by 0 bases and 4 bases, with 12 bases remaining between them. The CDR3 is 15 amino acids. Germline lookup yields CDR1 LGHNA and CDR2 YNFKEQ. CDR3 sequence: CASSQDSIRATEAFF. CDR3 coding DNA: TGTGCCAGCAGCCAAGATTCTATCAGGGCCACTGAAGCTTTCTTT.

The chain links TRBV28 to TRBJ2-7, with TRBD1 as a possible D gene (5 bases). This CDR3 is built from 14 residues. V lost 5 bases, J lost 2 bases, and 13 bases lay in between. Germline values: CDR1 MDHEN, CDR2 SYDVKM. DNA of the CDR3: TGTGCCAGCAGTCCCCCCCAAGGGGCCTACGAGCAGTACTTC. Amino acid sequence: CASSPPQGAYEQYF.

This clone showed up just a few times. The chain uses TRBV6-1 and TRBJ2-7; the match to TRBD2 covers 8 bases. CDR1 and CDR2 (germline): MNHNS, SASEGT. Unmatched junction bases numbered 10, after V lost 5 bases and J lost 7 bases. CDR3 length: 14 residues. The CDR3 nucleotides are TGTGCCAGCAGTCCGGGGGGGCTTAGCTTGGAGCAGTACGTC. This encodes CASSPGGLSLEQYV.

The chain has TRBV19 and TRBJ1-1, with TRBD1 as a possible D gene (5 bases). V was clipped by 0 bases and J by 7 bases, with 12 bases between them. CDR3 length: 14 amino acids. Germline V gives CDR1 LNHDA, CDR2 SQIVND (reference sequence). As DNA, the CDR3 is TGTGCCAGTAGTATAGATGACAGTAAGGATGAAGCTTTCTTT. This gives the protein CASSIDDSKDEAFF.

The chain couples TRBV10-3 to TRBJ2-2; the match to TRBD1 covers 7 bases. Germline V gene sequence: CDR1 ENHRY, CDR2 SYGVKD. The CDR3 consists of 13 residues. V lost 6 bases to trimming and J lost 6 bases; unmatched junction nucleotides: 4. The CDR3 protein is CAISLTGPGELFF. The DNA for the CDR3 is TGTGCCATCAGCCTGACAGGGCCCGGGGAGCTGTTTTTT.

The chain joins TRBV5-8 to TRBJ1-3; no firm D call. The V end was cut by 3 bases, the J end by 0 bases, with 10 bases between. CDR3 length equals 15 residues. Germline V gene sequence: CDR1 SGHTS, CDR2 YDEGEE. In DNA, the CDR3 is TGTGCCAGCAGCTCCCGTCGGGTCTCTGGAAACACCATATATTTT. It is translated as CASSSRRVSGNTIYF. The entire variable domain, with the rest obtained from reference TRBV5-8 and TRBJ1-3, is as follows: EAGVTQSPTHLIKTRGQQATLRCSPISGHTSVYWYQQALGLGLQFLLWYDEGEERNRGNFPPRFSGRQFPNYSSELNVNALELEDSALYLCASSSRRVSGNTIYFGEGSWLTVV.

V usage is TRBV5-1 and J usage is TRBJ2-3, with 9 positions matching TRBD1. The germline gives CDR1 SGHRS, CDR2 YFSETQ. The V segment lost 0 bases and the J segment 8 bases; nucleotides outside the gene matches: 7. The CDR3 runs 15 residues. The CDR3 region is CASSLGRTGAATQYF. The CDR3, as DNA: TGCGCCAGCAGCTTGGGTCGGACAGGGGCGGCTACGCAGTATTTT.

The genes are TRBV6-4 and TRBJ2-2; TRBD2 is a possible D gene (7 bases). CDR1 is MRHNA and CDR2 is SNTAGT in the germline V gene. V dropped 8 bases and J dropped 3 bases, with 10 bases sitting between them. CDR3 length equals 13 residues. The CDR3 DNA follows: TGTGCCAGCGGGGGGGCAGACACCGGGGAGCTGTTTTTT. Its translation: CASGGADTGELFF.

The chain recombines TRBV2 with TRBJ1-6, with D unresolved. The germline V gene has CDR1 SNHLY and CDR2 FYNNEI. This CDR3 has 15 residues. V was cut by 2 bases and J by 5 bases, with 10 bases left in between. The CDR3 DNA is TGTGCCAGCAGTGAACATGGAGGCGATAATTCACCCCTCCACTTT. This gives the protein CASSEHGGDNSPLHF.

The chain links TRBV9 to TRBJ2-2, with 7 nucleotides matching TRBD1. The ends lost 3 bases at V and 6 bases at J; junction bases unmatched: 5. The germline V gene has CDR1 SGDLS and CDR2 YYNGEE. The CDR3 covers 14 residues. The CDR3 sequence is CASSAETGAGELFF. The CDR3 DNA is TGTGCCAGCAGCGCCGAAACAGGGGCCGGGGAGCTGTTTTTT.

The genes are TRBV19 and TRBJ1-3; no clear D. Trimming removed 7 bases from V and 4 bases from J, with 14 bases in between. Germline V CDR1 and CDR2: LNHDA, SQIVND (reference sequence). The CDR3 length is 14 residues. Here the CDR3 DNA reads TGTGCCAGTAACGACAATCTTCGCGGAAACACCATATATTTT. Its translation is CASNDNLRGNTIYF.

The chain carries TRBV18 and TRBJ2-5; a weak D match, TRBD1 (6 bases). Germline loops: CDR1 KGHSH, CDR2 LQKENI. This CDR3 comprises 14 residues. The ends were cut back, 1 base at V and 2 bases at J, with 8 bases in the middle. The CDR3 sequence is CASSPQQGQETQYF. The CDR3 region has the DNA TGTGCCAGCTCACCACAACAGGGTCAAGAGACCCAGTACTTC.

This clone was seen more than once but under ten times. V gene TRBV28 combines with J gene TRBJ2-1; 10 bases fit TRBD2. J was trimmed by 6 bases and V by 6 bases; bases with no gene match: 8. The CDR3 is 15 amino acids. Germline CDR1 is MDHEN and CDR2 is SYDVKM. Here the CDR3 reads CASSHLAGALNEQFF. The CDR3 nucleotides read TGTGCCAGCAGCCATCTAGCGGGAGCTCTCAATGAGCAGTTCTTC.